This TCR beta chain was sequenced during a study of shared clonotypes between healthy human individuals. V was pared by 1 base and J by 4 bases, with 6 bases of the junction left unmatched. Per germline, CDR1 SGHRS and CDR2 YFSETQ. The CDR3 contains 15 residues. In its sample, this clone was seen once. Its target is unknown. A 200 ng quantity of DNA, tens of thousands of T cell genomes, went into the sorted-subset replicate PCRs. Assay: immunoSEQ multiplex PCR; the TCRdb copy retains only in-frame clones and omits some. The data contain approximately 940,000 clones, less than 85% of them singletons. Study results and limitations: Clonotypes which were not shared had lower generation probabilities than clonotypes that all four donors shared.

The healthy adult donors were HIV-negative and reported no recent acute infections or vaccinations. The material sequenced was memory CD4+ T cells sorted from blood. Sample subset: CD45RA-negative fraction. The V and J genes are TRBV5-1 and TRBJ2-3, with 7 nucleotides matching TRBD2. This sequence was found in a man younger than 30 in good health. CDR3 in amino acids: CASSLRPGGSDTQYF. In DNA form, the CDR3 reads TGCGCCAGCAGCTTGAGACCGGGAGGCTCAGATACGCAGTATTTT.